The 12 T cell receptor beta chains given below trace back to one sample, sequenced in a study of blood T cell repertoires in COVID-19. Sequencing used immunoSEQ multiplex PCR; TCRdb keeps in-frame clones, though not all of them. This sample has 150,000 or so clones, with 88% found just once. Sequenced material: peripheral blood. The receptors shown here come from a man aged 50-59 years with acute or convalescent COVID-19.

The V gene is TRBV5-6, the J gene TRBJ2-1; 8 bases line up with TRBD2. The germline V gene has CDR1 SGHDT and CDR2 YYEEEE. The CDR3 loop spans 16 amino acids. The ends lost 0 bases at V and 2 bases at J; junction bases unmatched: 4. CDR3 amino acids: CASSLGGSGAYNEQFF. The CDR3 DNA is TGTGCCAGCAGCTTGGGGGGTAGCGGGGCCTACAATGAGCAGTTCTTC. The entire variable domain, with the rest obtained from reference TRBV5-6 and TRBJ2-1, is as follows: DAGVTQSPTHLIKTRGQQVTLRCSPKSGHDTVSWYQQALGQGPQFIFQYYEEEERQRGNFPDRFSGHQFPNYSSELNVNALLLGDSALYLCASSLGGSGAYNEQFFGPGTRLTVL.

The chain couples TRBV19 to TRBJ2-1; 7 nucleotides match TRBD2. CDR3 length: 16 residues. V dropped 4 bases and J dropped 9; count of bases not matched to a gene: 15. CDR1 is LNHDA and CDR2 is SQIVND in the germline V gene (reference sequence). The CDR3 bases are TGTGCCAGTAGTAATCAGGGCGCGGGAGAAAGGGCTGAGCAGTTCTTC. Translation gives CASSNQGAGERAEQFF.

The rearrangement uses TRBV15 and TRBJ2-3, with 7 bases identical to TRBD1. Per the germline V gene, CDR1 is LNHNV and CDR2 is YYDKDF (reference sequence). The CDR3 is 14 residues long. V lost 3 bases, J lost 2 bases, and 2 bases stayed unmatched. The CDR3 region has the DNA TGTGCCACCAGCAGGGACAGGATCACAGATACGCAGTATTTT. Amino acids: CATSRDRITDTQYF.

The chain couples TRBV18 to TRBJ1-2; maybe TRBD1 (6 bases). Germline CDR1 KGHSH, CDR2 LQKENI. The CDR3 is 14 amino acids. The V gene lost 3 bases and the J gene lost 2 bases, with 10 bases spanning the gap. CDR3 nucleotide sequence: TGTGCCAGCTCACCGGGGGACACGAACTATGGCTACACCTTC. This encodes CASSPGDTNYGYTF.

The rearrangement uses TRBV4-2 and TRBJ1-1; TRBD1 might be the D (6 bases). The CDR3 has 15 residues. V lost 4 bases and J lost 5, with 17 bases in between. Germline-derived CDR1 and CDR2 are LGHNA and YNFKEQ. The CDR3 region has the DNA TGTGCCAGCAGCCCTTGGACAGCGGAGGTAACTGAAGCTTTCTTT. Amino acid sequence: CASSPWTAEVTEAFF.

This clone turned up a few times. This sequence joins TRBV18 and TRBJ2-7; the match to TRBD1 covers 11 bases. The CDR3 covers 17 residues. V lost 2 bases, J lost 6 bases, and 12 bases stayed unmatched. Germline assignment: CDR1 KGHSH and CDR2 LQKENI. CDR3 residues: CASSPGLSGTGGFEQYF. CDR3 nucleotide sequence: TGTGCCAGCTCACCAGGTCTCTCCGGGACAGGGGGTTTCGAGCAGTACTTC.

The genes are TRBV10-3 and TRBJ2-5; a possible D gene is TRBD2 (6 bases). Germline V gene data show CDR1 as ENHRY and CDR2 as SYGVKD. The length of the CDR3 is 11 residues. Trimming left V 10 bases short and J 5 bases short, with 11 bases between. The DNA of the CDR3 is TGTGCCACTACGAGCGGGGAGACCCAGTACTTC. Amino acids: CATTSGETQYF.

The chain has TRBV19 and TRBJ2-7; TRBD1 matches at 8 bases. Trimming cost V 3 bases and J 1 base; bases outside gene matches: 11. Per the germline V gene, CDR1 is LNHDA and CDR2 is SQIVND (reference sequence). There are 17 residues in the CDR3. CDR3 in amino acids: CASSIRGPDPVSYEQYF. The CDR3, as DNA: TGTGCCAGTAGTATCAGGGGGCCGGACCCCGTATCCTACGAGCAGTACTTC.

In DNA, the CDR3 is TGTGCCAGCAGCTTGGGCCAGGGGGTCTATGGCTACACCTTC. Encoded protein: CASSLGQGVYGYTF. The chain is built from TRBV5-4 and TRBJ1-2; 7 bases are a match to TRBD1. Trimming cost V 0 bases and J 4 bases; bases outside gene matches: 3. CDR1 is SGHNT and CDR2 is YYREEE in the germline V gene (reference sequence). This CDR3 comprises 14 residues.

The chain has TRBV28 and TRBJ1-2; 8 nucleotides match TRBD1. In germline, CDR1 is MDHEN, CDR2 SYDVKM. V gave up 5 bases and J gave up 8 bases; unmatched junction bases: 16. The CDR3 has 16 residues. The CDR3 region is CASSPRTGFFGSGYTF. The CDR3 nucleotides are TGTGCCAGCAGTCCTAGGACAGGGTTTTTCGGGAGCGGCTACACCTTC.

The rearrangement links TRBV5-1 to TRBJ2-1; D gene uncertain. Trimming took 4 bases from V and 0 from J, leaving 5 bases between them. Germline V gene lookup returns CDR1 SGHRS and CDR2 YFSETQ. The CDR3 extends over 13 amino acids. CDR3 in DNA: TGCGCCAGCAGCCAGGACTCCTACAATGAGCAGTTCTTC. It yields the protein CASSQDSYNEQFF.

The chain combines TRBV3-1 (or the pseudogene TRBV3-2) with TRBJ1-6, with D perhaps TRBD1 (5 bases). The ends were cut back, 2 bases at V and 9 bases at J, with 14 bases in the middle. This CDR3 region has 15 residues. CDR1 and CDR2 from the germline V gene are LGHDT and YNNKEL (reference sequence). CDR3 loop: CASSQKLGGGSPLHF. The CDR3 region has the DNA TGTGCCAGCAGCCAAAAACTGGGGGGGGGTTCACCCCTCCACTTT.